The text below deals with one T cell receptor beta chain. The antigen remains unidentified. The PCR had 60 Vbeta and 13 Jbeta primers. Clones were sequenced by immunoSEQ multiplex PCR, and TCRdb holds only the in-frame ones, with some missing. The sample carries 150,000 or so clones, roughly 70% recorded once. The entry originates in a study of cytomegalovirus exposure and HLA in healthy donors. The CDR3 is 16 amino acids. Trimming at V came to 4 bases and at J to 6 bases, leaving 7 bases not matched to a gene. Germline-derived CDR1 and CDR2 are MDHEN and SYDVKM. Findings and caveats of the study: For most TCR beta V segments, an earlier analysis put the productive rate at about 87% or about 30% of the time. As was reported, the classifier diagnosed cytomegalovirus status with high specificity and sensitivity. The authors later linked a missense DCLRE1C variant to TCR beta V- and J-gene trimming. In vitro assays verified that a few CMV-associated chains recognized CMV antigens specifically.

The chain carries TRBV28 and TRBJ2-1; 12 bases agree with TRBD2. This clonotype originated in a man aged 30-40 years in good health and CMV-seronegative. Sequencing was done on a sample of PBMCs. The CDR3 loop reads CASSSSLAGGLNEQFF. Here the CDR3 DNA reads TGTGCCAGCAGTTCCTCCCTAGCGGGGGGGCTCAATGAGCAGTTCTTC. The full variable domain, in which reference TRBV28 and TRBJ2-1 provide the parts outside the CDR3, is DVKVTQSSRYLVKRTGEKVFLECVQDMDHENMFWYRQDPGLGLRLIYFSYDVKMKEKGDIPEGYSVSREKKERFSLILESASTNQTSMYLCASSSSLAGGLNEQFFGPGTRLTVL.